These 10 T cell receptor beta chains were sequenced from one sample in a study of shared clonotypes between healthy human individuals. The protocol was immunoSEQ multiplex PCR, while the TCRdb copy is restricted to in-frame clones and leaves out a portion. The sample contains about 100,000 clones, over 60% of which appear only once. The material sequenced was memory CD8+ T cells sorted from blood. Subset reported: CD45RO+ cells pooled with CCR7-negative TemRA cells. These receptor sequences come from a young man in good health.

The genes are TRBV5-5 and TRBJ1-5, with 7 bases fitting TRBD1. The V segment lost 3 bases and the J segment 1 base; nucleotides outside the gene matches: 7. CDR1 and CDR2 from the germline V gene are SGHKS and YYEKEE (reference sequence). The CDR3 has 16 amino acids. CDR3 in amino acids: CASSSFPGGSNQPQHF. CDR3 sequence (DNA): TGTGCCAGCAGCTCATTTCCAGGGGGGAGCAATCAGCCCCAGCATTTT.

V gene TRBV19 combines with J gene TRBJ1-2; a possible D gene is TRBD1 (6 bases). V gave up 6 bases and J gave up 7 bases, with 18 bases separating them. Germline CDR1 and CDR2: LNHDA and SQIVND (reference sequence). The CDR3 loop spans 14 amino acids. CDR3 residues: CASSQGGATFGYTF. CDR3 nucleotide sequence: TGTGCCAGTAGCCAAGGGGGGGCTACCTTTGGCTACACCTTC.

This clone has only a few counts. The CDR3 protein is CASSSPRLAGRRTGELFF. In nucleotides, the CDR3 is TGTGCCAGTAGTTCCCCCCGACTAGCGGGTAGGAGGACCGGGGAGCTGTTTTTT. The chain combines TRBV19 with TRBJ2-2; 10 nucleotides align to TRBD2. The germline V gene has CDR1 LNHDA and CDR2 SQIVND (reference sequence). V lost 5 bases to trimming and J lost 5 bases; unmatched junction nucleotides: 14. The CDR3 length is 18 residues.

The sample holds a few counts of this clone. The chain is built from TRBV4-1 and TRBJ2-7, with D possibly being TRBD1 or TRBD2 (5 bases each). Germline V gene sequence: CDR1 MGHRA, CDR2 YSYEKL. The germline V and J ends were trimmed by 5 bases and 6 bases, with 14 bases remaining between them. The CDR3 contains 13 residues. The CDR3 sequence: CASSGTSLGEQYF. The DNA for the CDR3 is TGCGCCAGCAGCGGGACCTCACTTGGCGAGCAGTACTTC.

This clone came up once. The chain joins TRBV27 to TRBJ1-4; the D gene is possibly TRBD1 (5 bases). This CDR3 has 13 residues. Germline V CDR1 and CDR2: MNHEY, SMNVEV (reference sequence). V was trimmed by 3 bases and J by 8 bases, leaving 10 bases between them. The CDR3 bases are TGTGCCAGCAGTTTGAGAGGGGCAGAAAAACTGTTTTTT. Its translation is CASSLRGAEKLFF.

V is TRBV7-9 and J is TRBJ2-1; D possibly corresponds to TRBD2 (6 bases). Germline V CDR1 and CDR2: SEHNR, FQNEAQ (reference sequence). V was cut by 6 bases and J by 6 bases, with 12 bases left in between. The CDR3 contains 13 residues. The CDR3 loop is CASRREASNEQFF. Here the CDR3 DNA reads TGTGCCAGCAGAAGGGAGGCCAGCAATGAGCAGTTCTTC.

This sequence joins TRBV27 and TRBJ2-7, with D maybe TRBD2 (6 bases). The V and J ends lost 5 bases and 3 bases respectively, with 11 bases between them. The length of the CDR3 is 13 residues. Germline values: CDR1 MNHEY, CDR2 SMNVEV (reference sequence). The CDR3 nucleotides are TGTGCCAGCAGTCGCCGGGAGAACTACGAGCAGTACTTC. Translation gives CASSRRENYEQYF.

The chain combines TRBV4-2 with TRBJ1-1; possibly TRBD1 for D (6 bases). Per the germline V gene, CDR1 is LGHNA and CDR2 is YNFKEQ. V was clipped by 5 bases and J by 1 base, with 8 bases between them. This CDR3 has 13 residues. The CDR3 region has the DNA TGTGCCAGCAGCTTAGGGGGGAACACTGAAGCTTTCTTT. It codes for CASSLGGNTEAFF.

The chain has TRBV5-1 and TRBJ2-1, with 7 positions matching TRBD2. This CDR3 spans 16 amino acids. Germline CDR1 is SGHRS and CDR2 is YFSETQ. The junction had 7 bases not matched to a gene; V was cut back by 4 bases and J by 0 bases. The DNA of the CDR3 is TGCGCCAGCAGCCTTAGCGGGTCGAGCTCCTACAATGAGCAGTTCTTC. This translates into CASSLSGSSSYNEQFF. Drawing the rest from reference TRBV5-1 and TRBJ2-1, the complete variable domain is KAGVTQTPRYLIKTRGQQVTLSCSPISGHRSVSWYQQTPGQGLQFLFEYFSETQRNKGNFPGRFSGRQFSNSRSEMNVSTLELGDSALYLCASSLSGSSSYNEQFFGPGTRLTVL.

The V call is TRBV18, the J call TRBJ2-1; D tentatively reads TRBD1 or TRBD2 (6 bases each). With 1 base removed from V and 6 bases from J, the gap between germline ends came to 19 bases. Germline-derived CDR1 and CDR2 are KGHSH and LQKENI. This CDR3 has 17 amino acids. The CDR3 region has the DNA TGTGCCAGCTCACCACGATCAACAGGGAGGTCCAGCAATGAGCAGTTCTTC. This codes for CASSPRSTGRSSNEQFF.